The sequence of this T cell receptor beta chain was determined in a study of blood T cell repertoires in COVID-19. In the study overall: The United States, Italy and Spain supplied acute and convalescent COVID-19 samples. PBMCs, B-cell-depleted T cells, or T cells provided the cDNA or gDNA that made up the material.

In the authors' workflow: By means of reference gene primer amplification, nucleated cell counts were estimated. The repertoire was sequenced with immunoSEQ multiplex PCR; TCRdb's copy has only in-frame clones and lacks some. V, J and clone size derive from that table, while D and trimming were established from the DNA sequence. The sample holds 190,000 or so clones; approximately 79% are singletons and the top ten take less than 15%. Germline assignment: CDR1 DFQATT and CDR2 SNEGSKA (reference sequence). V was shortened by 3 bases and J by 0 bases, with 12 bases between the two germline ends. The CDR3 runs 15 residues.

The clonotype comes from a man in his fifties or sixties who had recovered from COVID-19. Material for sequencing was peripheral blood. The rearrangement links TRBV20-1 to TRBJ2-1, with a weak D call TRBD2 (5 bases). The CDR3 sequence: CSASLGSVSYNEQFF. CDR3 nucleotide sequence: TGCAGTGCTAGTCTTGGGAGCGTCTCCTACAATGAGCAGTTCTTC.